Presented here are 9 T cell receptor beta chains from one specimen sequenced in a study of response to subunit inactivated influenza vaccine. TCRdb re-called the RT-PCR reads through MiXCR, storing one row per CDR3 protein. The table records about half a million distinct CDR3 sequences, about 25% of them present only once. Sequences were derived from CD4+ T cells sorted from PBMCs, sampled more than 4 days after vaccination. These receptors all come from a man in his forties or fifties who received an inactivated influenza vaccine.

This clonotype has a handful of counts. The genes are TRBV29-1 and TRBJ2-7; no clear D. CDR1 is SQVTM, CDR2 ANQGSEA, per germline. This CDR3 comprises 11 residues. Trimming shortened V by 4 bases and J by 0 bases, and 4 bases separated the two germline ends. The CDR3 DNA follows: TGCAGCGTTGCAACCTCCTACGAGCAGTACTTC. Translation: CSVATSYEQYF.

This clonotype came up a few times. V gene TRBV5-1 combines with J gene TRBJ2-3, with TRBD1 as a possible D gene (5 bases). The V gene's germline CDR1 is SGHRS and CDR2 YFSETQ. V gave up 4 bases and J gave up 3 bases, with 9 bases separating them. This CDR3 is 13 amino acids long. DNA for the CDR3: TGCGCCAGCAGCCCCCGACAGACAGATACGCAGTATTTT. Translating gives CASSPRQTDTQYF.

V and J are TRBV6-5 and TRBJ2-1, with D maybe TRBD1 (5 bases). The length of the CDR3 is 14 residues. V gave up 0 bases and J gave up 8 bases, with 11 bases separating them. Germline CDR1 is MNHEY and CDR2 is SVGAGI. The CDR3 loop reads CASSYSRQGHEQFF. The CDR3 nucleotides are TGTGCCAGCAGTTACTCTCGGCAGGGCCATGAGCAGTTCTTC.

This chain links TRBV20-1 with TRBJ2-5; D gene ambiguous. The CDR3 loop spans 12 amino acids. V lost 2 bases and J 4 bases, leaving 8 bases between the germline ends. CDR1 is DFQATT, CDR2 SNEGSKA, per germline (reference sequence). CDR3 sequence: CSARLPGETQYF. Here the CDR3 DNA reads TGCAGTGCTAGACTCCCCGGAGAGACCCAGTACTTC.

The V and J genes are TRBV29-1 and TRBJ2-7; no definite D call. The CDR3 totals 10 residues. Germline CDR1 is SQVTM and CDR2 is ANQGSEA. The V and J ends lost 4 bases and 6 bases respectively, with 7 bases between them. CDR3 DNA sequence: TGCAGCGTTGGAGGTCTCGAGCAGTACTTC. Amino acid sequence: CSVGGLEQYF.

The rearrangement uses TRBV12-3 or TRBV12-4 and TRBJ2-5; D is unclear. This CDR3 is built from 15 residues. Trimming removed 0 bases at V and 7 bases at J, with 15 bases between. The CDR3 DNA reads TGTGCCAGCAGTTTAGCACCGAACGAGTTAGCGACCCAGTACTTC. Translated, it gives CASSLAPNELATQYF.

The chain recombines TRBV7-8 with TRBJ2-5; D not resolved. Deletions cut 3 bases from V and 7 bases from J, with 15 bases between. Looked up from germline, CDR1 is SGHVS and CDR2 is FQNEAQ. The CDR3 sequence is 14 residues long. This chain's CDR3 is CASSLVRPMLTQYF. CDR3 bases: TGTGCCAGCAGCTTGGTACGGCCAATGTTGACCCAGTACTTC.

The V and J genes are TRBV12-3 or TRBV12-4 and TRBJ2-1; 8 bases are shared with TRBD1. This CDR3 comprises 14 residues. J gave up 5 bases and V 6 bases, and 6 bases lay outside the gene matches. The CDR3 DNA sequence: TGTGCCAGCAGACCCGGACAGGGCAACAATGAGCAGTTCTTC. Protein: CASRPGQGNNEQFF.

A few counts support this clonotype. The genes are TRBV25-1 and TRBJ1-1, with D maybe TRBD1 (6 bases). V lost 1 base and J lost 11, with 17 bases in between. The germline V gene has CDR1 MGHDK and CDR2 SYGVNS. This CDR3 comprises 14 residues. CDR3 in DNA: TGTGCCAGCAGTGAATCCCTCAGGGGCAGTCGGGCTTTCTTT. Translated: CASSESLRGSRAFF.